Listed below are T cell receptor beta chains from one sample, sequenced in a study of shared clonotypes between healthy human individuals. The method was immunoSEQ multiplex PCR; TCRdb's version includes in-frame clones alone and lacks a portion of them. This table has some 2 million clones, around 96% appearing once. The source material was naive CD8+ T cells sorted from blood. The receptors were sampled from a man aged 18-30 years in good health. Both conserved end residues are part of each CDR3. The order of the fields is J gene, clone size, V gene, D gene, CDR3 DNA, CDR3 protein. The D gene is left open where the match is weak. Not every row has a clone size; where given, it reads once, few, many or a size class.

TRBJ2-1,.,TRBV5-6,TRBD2,TGTGCCAGCAGTTCCCGGCTAGCGGGAGCAACAGCCTACAATGAGCAGTTCTTC,CASSSRLAGATAYNEQFF
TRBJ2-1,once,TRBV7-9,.,TGTGCCAGCAGCCCTAGCATGGGTTACAATGAGCAGTTCTTC,CASSPSMGYNEQFF
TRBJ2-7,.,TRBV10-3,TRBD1,TGTGCCATCATGGACGGGGGACAGGGGGCTTTCTACGAGCAGTACTTC,CAIMDGGQGAFYEQYF
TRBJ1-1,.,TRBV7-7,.,TGTGCTAGCAGCCTAGAGATGAACACTGAAGCTTTCTTT,CASSLEMNTEAFF
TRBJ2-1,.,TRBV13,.,TGTGCCAGCAGCTTACCAGCCGATGAGCAGTTCTTC,CASSLPADEQFF
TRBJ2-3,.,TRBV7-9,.,TGTGCCAGCAGCTTAGAACCCGGGACTAGCACAGATACGCAGTATTTT,CASSLEPGTSTDTQYF
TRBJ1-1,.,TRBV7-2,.,TGTGCCAGCACCGCCTTGGGGTGGGATGCGAGCACTGAAGCTTTCTTT,CASTALGWDASTEAFF
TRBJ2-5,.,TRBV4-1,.,TGCGCCAGCAGCCAAGAACAGAGCCTCAGGGAGACCCAGTACTTC,CASSQEQSLRETQYF
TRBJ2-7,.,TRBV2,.,TGTGCCAGCAGTGAAGCGCCACCGGGACCGCTGATCTACGAGCAGTACTTC,CASSEAPPGPLIYEQYF
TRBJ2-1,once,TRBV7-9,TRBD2,TGTGCCAGCAGCTTAGTTAGCGGGGGGGCTTATGAGCAGTTCTTC,CASSLVSGGAYEQFF
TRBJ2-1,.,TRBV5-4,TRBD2,TGTGCCAGCAGCTTTGGGCTAGCGGGAGCTGAGCAGTTCTTC,CASSFGLAGAEQFF
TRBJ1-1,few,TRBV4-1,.,TGCGCCAGCAGCCAAGTGAGGGACACTGAAGCTTTCTTT,CASSQVRDTEAFF
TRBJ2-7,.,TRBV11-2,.,TGTGCCAGCAGTTCAAGCCCTTTGGGCTACGAGCAGTACTTC,CASSSSPLGYEQYF
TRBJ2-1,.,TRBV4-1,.,TGCGCCAGCAGCCAACGTCCCCCAGAGAATCCGAATGAGCAGTTCTTC,CASSQRPPENPNEQFF
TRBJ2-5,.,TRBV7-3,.,TGTGCCAGCAGCTTAGGATTAGTTCGGGAAGAGACCCAGTACTTC,CASSLGLVREETQYF
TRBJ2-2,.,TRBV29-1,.,TGCAGCGTAGAAAGGGGTTCTACCGGGGAGCTGTTTTTT,CSVERGSTGELFF
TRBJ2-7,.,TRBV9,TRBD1,TGTGCCAGCAGCGAGGGGACAGCTCAATCTTACGAGCAGTACTTC,CASSEGTAQSYEQYF
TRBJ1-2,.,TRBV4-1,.,TGCGCCAGCAGCCAAGAGATGGGAGTTAGCTATGGCTACACCTTC,CASSQEMGVSYGYTF